Listed here are 5 T cell receptor beta chains from one sample, sequenced in a study of T cell responses to AZD1222 COVID-19 vaccine. Only in-frame clones appear in the TCRdb table, and some are missing; sequencing was by immunoSEQ multiplex PCR. This sample yields about 140,000 clones, of which 89% are seen a single time; 4.7% belongs to the top ten. This specimen consisted of peripheral blood, obtained on day 0 of AZD1222 vaccination. The receptors come from an adult in good health.

This sequence joins TRBV19 and TRBJ1-2; the match to TRBD1 covers 7 bases. After removal of 0 bases from V and 4 bases from J, the junction contained 5 bases not matched to a gene. The CDR3 is 15 amino acids. The germline CDR1 and CDR2 sequences are LNHDA and SQIVND (reference sequence). CDR3 in amino acids: CASSIDRQGFYGYTF. CDR3 DNA: TGTGCCAGTAGTATAGATCGACAGGGCTTCTATGGCTACACCTTC.

The rearrangement links TRBV6-5 to TRBJ1-6; D is undetermined. The CDR3 is 13 residues long. Trimming took 0 bases from V and 9 from J, leaving 6 bases between them. Looked up from germline, CDR1 is MNHEY and CDR2 is SVGAGI. CDR3 region: CASSYSTPSPLHF. The CDR3 nucleotides read TGTGCCAGCAGTTACTCCACTCCTTCACCCCTCCACTTT.

This chain links TRBV5-1 with TRBJ1-1; tentatively, D is TRBD1 (6 bases). This CDR3 has 14 residues. Germline assignment: CDR1 SGHRS and CDR2 YFSETQ. Trimming removed 7 bases at V and 1 base at J, with 14 bases between. The CDR3 loop reads CASGWGAENTEAFF. The CDR3 coding sequence is TGCGCCAGCGGTTGGGGGGCGGAGAACACTGAAGCTTTCTTT.

The chain recombines TRBV2 with TRBJ1-4; TRBD1 aligns across 7 bases. V dropped 6 bases and J dropped 8; count of bases not matched to a gene: 3. The CDR3 extends over 12 amino acids. CDR1 is SNHLY and CDR2 is FYNNEI in the germline V gene. The CDR3 protein is CASRLDREKLFF. CDR3 nucleotide sequence: TGTGCCAGCAGATTGGACAGGGAAAAACTGTTTTTT.

The chain uses TRBV6-2 or TRBV6-3 and TRBJ2-3; 10 bases line up with TRBD1. There are 15 residues in the CDR3. Trimming at V came to 5 bases and at J to 4 bases, leaving 6 bases not matched to a gene. Germline loops: CDR1 MNHEY, CDR2 SVGEGT. The CDR3 nucleotides read TGTGCCAGCAGTCTCCGGGACAGGGGTGCAGATACGCAGTATTTT. Its translation: CASSLRDRGADTQYF.